Following are 2 T cell receptor beta chains from one sample sequenced in a study of T cell repertoires in cytomegalovirus infection. TCRdb reanalysed the reads using MiXCR and keeps one entry per CDR3 protein. The sample yields roughly 120,000 distinct CDR3 sequences, 25% to 35% seen once. These receptors' antigens are unknown. The specimen comprised CD8+ T cells from cultured PBMCs, sampled from culture after CMV antigen stimulation. The receptors were sampled from a human donor in good health (CMV status not recorded). Some clones in this sample may be carry-over from other donors' samples.

There are many counts of this clonotype. The chain is built from TRBV20-1 and TRBJ1-2; 8 bases match TRBD1. The CDR3 is made up of 14 amino acids. From germline, CDR1 is DFQATT and CDR2 SNEGSKA (reference sequence). CDR3 sequence reads: CRGTGLSTNYGYTF. The CDR3 bases are TGCAGGGGGACAGGATTAAGTACTAACTATGGCTACACCTTC.

The chain links TRBV6-5 to TRBJ2-3; unclear D gene. V was shortened by 0 bases and J by 4 bases, with 8 bases between the two germline ends. The germline CDR1 and CDR2 sequences are MNHEY and SVGAGI. CDR3 size: 14 residues. Written as DNA, the CDR3 is TGTGCCAGCAGTTACTCATCTGTCCCAGATACGCAGTATTTT. Its protein product is CASSYSSVPDTQYF.